The TCR beta chain under discussion was sequenced for a study of blood T cell repertoires in COVID-19. Study in general: The United States, Italy and Spain provided the acute and convalescent COVID-19 samples. T cells, B-cell-depleted T cells, or PBMCs provided the cDNA or gDNA that served as material.

Study processing details: Quantification of nucleated cells was approximated via reference gene primer amplification. Data came from immunoSEQ multiplex PCR; TCRdb stores just in-frame clones and leaves some out. The V and J calls and the clone size are those of that table, but D and trimming were determined from the DNA. The sample has under 250,000 clones, roughly 86% seen once. Trimming took off 7 bases at V and 2 bases at J, with 8 bases between the two ends. The germline V gene has CDR1 LNHDA and CDR2 SQIVND (reference sequence). The CDR3 is made up of 13 amino acids. The TCR was taken from an older woman who had recovered from COVID-19. The sample taken for sequencing was peripheral blood. This chain joins TRBV19 and TRBJ1-4, with D possibly being TRBD1 (5 bases). The CDR3 is CASNKGTNEKLFF. DNA for the CDR3: TGTGCCAGTAATAAGGGGACTAATGAAAAACTGTTTTTT.